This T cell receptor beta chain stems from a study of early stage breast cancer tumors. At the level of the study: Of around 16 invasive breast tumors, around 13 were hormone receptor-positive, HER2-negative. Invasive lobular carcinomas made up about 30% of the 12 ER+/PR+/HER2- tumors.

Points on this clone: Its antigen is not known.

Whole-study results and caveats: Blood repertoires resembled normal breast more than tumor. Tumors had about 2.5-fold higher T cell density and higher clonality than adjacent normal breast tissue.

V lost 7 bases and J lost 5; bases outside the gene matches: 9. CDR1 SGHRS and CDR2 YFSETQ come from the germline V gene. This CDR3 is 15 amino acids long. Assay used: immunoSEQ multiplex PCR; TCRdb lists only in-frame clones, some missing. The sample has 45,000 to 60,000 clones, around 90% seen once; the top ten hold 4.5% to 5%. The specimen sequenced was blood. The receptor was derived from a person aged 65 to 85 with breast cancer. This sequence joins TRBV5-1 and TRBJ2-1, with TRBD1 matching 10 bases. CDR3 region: CASRSGQGNHNEQFF. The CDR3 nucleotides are TGCGCCAGCCGATCGGGACAGGGGAATCACAATGAGCAGTTCTTC.